This entry lists 25 T cell receptor beta chains sequenced from one sample in a study of monozygotic twins with inflammatory bowel disease. TCRdb reprocessed the 5' RACE reads and reports one entry per CDR3 protein, with no DNA. The sample shows under 130,000 distinct CDR3 sequences, and 1.9% sits with its ten largest clones. The source material was blood. All receptors derive from a human donor with ulcerative colitis or Crohn's disease, or a healthy co-twin of an affected twin (not recorded which).

The chain couples TRBV12-3 or TRBV12-4 to TRBJ2-4; TCRdb designates TRBD1, a call that cannot be tested without DNA. This CDR3 region has 14 residues. The CDR3 reads CASSSQGLGLNCVF.

The chain is built from TRBV6-2 or TRBV6-3 and TRBJ1-2. The CDR3 is made up of 15 amino acids. Germline V lookup: CDR1 MNHEY, CDR2 SVGEGT. CDR3 protein: CASSDPVGKDYGYTF.

The chain carries TRBV29-1 and TRBJ2-7; TCRdb indicates TRBD1, and absent DNA this call remains unverified. This CDR3 has 13 amino acids. Germline V gives CDR1 SQVTM, CDR2 ANQGSEA. CDR3: CSVGGGFSGEQYF.

V and J are TRBV20-1 and TRBJ2-1. The length of the CDR3 is 13 residues. Germline V lookup: CDR1 DFQATT, CDR2 SNEGSKA (reference sequence). Here the CDR3 reads CSALSGFDNEQFF.

V and J are TRBV4-3 and TRBJ2-2. The CDR3 is made up of 13 amino acids. CDR1 LGHNA and CDR2 YSLEER come from the germline V gene. Here the CDR3 reads CASSQEVSGELFF.

The V gene is TRBV7-9, the J gene TRBJ2-1; TCRdb returns TRBD2, unconfirmable since there is no DNA. The CDR3 is 15 amino acids. CDR1 is SEHNR, CDR2 FQNEAQ, per germline (reference sequence). The CDR3 loop is CASSRGGFSYNEQFF.

V and J are TRBV27 and TRBJ1-5; the TRBD1 assignment by TCRdb is unverifiable without DNA. The germline gives CDR1 MNHEY, CDR2 SMNVEV (reference sequence). The CDR3 consists of 14 residues. The CDR3 protein is CASRGNRGGQPQHF.

The genes are TRBV9 and TRBJ2-1. The CDR3 has 11 amino acids. Germline V gene lookup returns CDR1 SGDLS and CDR2 YYNGEE. Here the CDR3 reads CASSTYNEQFF.

V is TRBV28 and J is TRBJ1-2; TCRdb reports TRBD1, a call that lacks DNA to check it against. Germline V gene lookup returns CDR1 MDHEN and CDR2 SYDVKM. There are 12 residues in the CDR3. CDR3 in amino acids: CASSLKGGGYTF.

The chain has TRBV10-3 and TRBJ2-7; TCRdb's D call, TRBD2, is unchecked because there is no DNA. Per the germline V gene, CDR1 is ENHRY and CDR2 is SYGVKD. This CDR3 region has 14 residues. CDR3 amino acids: CAISDSSGENEQYF.

This chain links TRBV12-3 or TRBV12-4 with TRBJ2-1; TCRdb picks TRBD1, but there is no DNA to check that call. This CDR3 is built from 13 residues. The CDR3: CASTRDRGNEQFF.

This chain joins TRBV7-2 and TRBJ1-1; TCRdb names TRBD1, which stays unverified in the absence of DNA. CDR1 SGHTA and CDR2 FQGNSA come from the germline V gene. CDR3 length equals 14 residues. This chain's CDR3 is CASSGGTVNTEAFF.

This rearrangement joins TRBV28 to TRBJ2-7; the D gene TCRdb calls, TRBD2, cannot be checked with no DNA. The CDR3 is made up of 14 amino acids. The germline CDR1 and CDR2 sequences are MDHEN and SYDVKM. CDR3 residues: CASSYSGGAHEQYF. The whole variable domain, filled in from reference TRBV28 and TRBJ2-7, reads DVKVTQSSRYLVKRTGEKVFLECVQDMDHENMFWYRQDPGLGLRLIYFSYDVKMKEKGDIPEGYSVSREKKERFSLILESASTNQTSMYLCASSYSGGAHEQYFGPGTRLTVT.

The chain employs TRBV7-2 and TRBJ2-1. Germline assignment: CDR1 SGHTA and CDR2 FQGNSA. CDR3 length equals 12 residues. The CDR3 here is CASSLGVGGQFF.

This rearrangement joins TRBV12-3 or TRBV12-4 to TRBJ1-2. This CDR3 region has 12 residues. The CDR3 is CASSTVNYGYTF.

The J gene is TRBJ1-5, the V gene TRBV10-2; TCRdb names TRBD1, which stays unverified in the absence of DNA. Germline V gene data show CDR1 as WSHSY and CDR2 as SAAADI. CDR3 size: 14 residues. The CDR3 sequence is CASREGQNNRPQHF.

This chain uses TRBV6-5 with TRBJ1-1; TCRdb gives TRBD1 as the D gene, but with no DNA this cannot be confirmed. Germline CDR1 reads MNHEY; CDR2 reads SVGAGI. The CDR3 loop spans 17 amino acids. CDR3 in amino acids: CASSFPPRDSMNTEAFF.

J is TRBJ1-4 and V is TRBV5-6. This CDR3 comprises 13 residues. Per the germline V gene, CDR1 is SGHDT and CDR2 is YYEEEE. CDR3 region: CASRGQLDEKLFF.

This sequence joins TRBV7-2 and TRBJ2-3; TCRdb's D gene call, TRBD1, goes unchecked for lack of DNA. The CDR3 has 15 residues. The V gene's germline CDR1 is SGHTA and CDR2 FQGNSA. The CDR3 reads CASTLSPGVSDTQYF.

This CDR3 is CASSRGGQGAPDTQYF. The chain links TRBV27 to TRBJ2-3; as DNA is missing, the TRBD1 call by TCRdb cannot be tested. CDR1 and CDR2 from the germline V gene are MNHEY and SMNVEV (reference sequence). CDR3 length: 16 residues.

The rearrangement links TRBV10-3 to TRBJ2-3. The CDR3 extends over 15 amino acids. From germline, CDR1 is ENHRY and CDR2 SYGVKD. Here the CDR3 reads CAISEPGASTDTQYF.

The rearrangement uses TRBV3-1 and TRBJ2-2; TCRdb selects TRBD1, and the lack of DNA leaves this call unchecked. This CDR3 contains 15 residues. Germline CDR1 and CDR2: LGHDT and YNNKEL (reference sequence). CDR3 sequence reads: CASSRWDGSTGELFF.

The chain links TRBV27 to TRBJ2-5; lacking DNA, the TRBD2 call made by TCRdb goes unchecked. Germline V gene data show CDR1 as MNHEY and CDR2 as SMNVEV (reference sequence). The CDR3 consists of 16 residues. The CDR3 here is CASRPRTSGVQETQYF.

V is TRBV10-2 and J is TRBJ2-7; lacking DNA, the TRBD2 call made by TCRdb goes unchecked. CDR1 is WSHSY and CDR2 is SAAADI in the germline V gene. This CDR3 has 12 residues. CDR3 region: CATRLDSYEQYF.

The chain couples TRBV12-3 or TRBV12-4 to TRBJ1-3. The CDR3 runs to 14 residues. The CDR3 loop reads CASRLLSSGNTIYF.